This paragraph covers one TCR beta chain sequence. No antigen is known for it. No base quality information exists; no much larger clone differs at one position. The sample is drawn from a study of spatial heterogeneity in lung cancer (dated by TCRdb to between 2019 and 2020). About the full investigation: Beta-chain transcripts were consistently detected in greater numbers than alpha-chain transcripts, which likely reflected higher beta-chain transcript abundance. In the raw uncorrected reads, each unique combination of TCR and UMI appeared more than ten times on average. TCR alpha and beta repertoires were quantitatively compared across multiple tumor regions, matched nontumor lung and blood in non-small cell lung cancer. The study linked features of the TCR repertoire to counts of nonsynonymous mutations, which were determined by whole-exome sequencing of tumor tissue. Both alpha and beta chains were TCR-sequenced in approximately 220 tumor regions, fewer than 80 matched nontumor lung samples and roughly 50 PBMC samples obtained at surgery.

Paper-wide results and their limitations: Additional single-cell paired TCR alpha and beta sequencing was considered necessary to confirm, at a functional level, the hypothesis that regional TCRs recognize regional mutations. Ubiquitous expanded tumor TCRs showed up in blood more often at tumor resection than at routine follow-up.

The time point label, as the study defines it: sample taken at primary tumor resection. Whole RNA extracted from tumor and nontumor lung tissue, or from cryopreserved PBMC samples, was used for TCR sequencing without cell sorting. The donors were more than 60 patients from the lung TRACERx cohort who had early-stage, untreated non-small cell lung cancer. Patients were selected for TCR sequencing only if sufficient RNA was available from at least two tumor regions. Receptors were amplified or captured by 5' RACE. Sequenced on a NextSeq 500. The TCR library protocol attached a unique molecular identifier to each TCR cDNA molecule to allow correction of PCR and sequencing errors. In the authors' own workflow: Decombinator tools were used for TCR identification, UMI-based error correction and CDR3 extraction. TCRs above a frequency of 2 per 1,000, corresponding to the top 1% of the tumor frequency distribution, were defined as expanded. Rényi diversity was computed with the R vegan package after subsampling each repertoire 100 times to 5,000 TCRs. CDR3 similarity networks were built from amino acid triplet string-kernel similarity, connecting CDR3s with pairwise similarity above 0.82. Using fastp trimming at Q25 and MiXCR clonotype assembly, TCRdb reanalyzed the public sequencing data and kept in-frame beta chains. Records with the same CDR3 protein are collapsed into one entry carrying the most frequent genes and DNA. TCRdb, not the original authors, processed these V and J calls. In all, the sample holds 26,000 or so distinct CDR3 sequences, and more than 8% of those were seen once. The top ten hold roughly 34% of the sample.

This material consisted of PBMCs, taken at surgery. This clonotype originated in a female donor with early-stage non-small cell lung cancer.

The sequence in DNA is TGTGCCAGCAGCGTAGCCGGGAACACTGAAGCTTTCTTT. Its protein is CASSVAGNTEAFF. This chain joins TRBV9 to TRBJ1-1; the D gene cannot be named for sure. The CDR3 covers 13 residues, taking in both the cysteine and the phenylalanine. The sequence is cut down to CDR3 DNA, 39 bases in frame from base 1. The germline V gene provides CDR1 SGDLS and CDR2 YYNGEE. V gives up 0 bases and J gives up 1 base, and the segment between their germline ends measures 4 bases.